Given below is one T cell receptor beta chain in context. What it binds is unknown. Germline V CDR1 and CDR2: MDHEN, SYDVKM. The CDR3 loop spans 13 amino acids. Trimming cost V 11 bases and J 6 bases; bases outside gene matches: 11. Researchers report immunoSEQ v3.0 was run at survey level. Per-sample sequencing targets were roughly 35,000-55,000 T-cell genomes. Only in-frame clones appear in the TCRdb table, and some are missing; sequencing was by immunoSEQ multiplex PCR. The data hold roughly 28,000 clones, with approximately 78% observed a single time. Inclusion required at least two post-ART and at least one pre-ART PBMC samples. The data were obtained in a study of long-term antiretroviral therapy in people with HIV. General study findings and limits: Narrower CDR3 length ranges marked HIV repertoires relative to controls. The repertoire was dominated at all time points by clones expanded before ART.

This TCR derives from a man aged 45-60 years with HIV. The chain carries TRBV28 and TRBJ1-1, with 8 nucleotides matching TRBD1. The sample here was unsorted PBMCs, taken 2.9 years after starting antiretroviral therapy. The CDR3: CARVRDRGAEAFF. The CDR3 DNA reads TGTGCCCGGGTTCGCGACAGGGGCGCTGAAGCTTTCTTT.